This T cell receptor (beta chain) derives from a study of blood T cell repertoires in COVID-19 (dated by TCRdb to the early 2020s). For context, the study as a whole: Samples covering the acute and convalescent phases of COVID-19 were provided by collaborators in the United States, Italy and Spain. The material from the prospective study consisted of cDNA or gDNA derived from T cells, B-cell-depleted T cells, or PBMCs. The dataset comprised deeply sampled blood TCRbeta repertoires from subjects exposed to, actively infected with, or recovered from COVID-19. A freely available public database, intended as a resource for researchers studying the immune response to SARS-CoV-2, is where the repertoires were released. The samples were drawn from the first 160 participants of the ongoing ImmuneRACE study and from over 950 subjects provided by 6 global collaborators. The sample metadata nearly always contained a de-identified subject ID, COVID-19 status, age in years and sex. Where available, HLA class I and class II types were obtained from metadata supplied by the sample provider rather than from assay-based typing. Results the study describes overall, beyond this receptor: The quantity of clinical and demographic metadata differed by source and by participant and was supplied without curation.

TCRbeta CDR3 regions were amplified from genomic DNA by means of the immunoSEQ Assay, a bias-controlled multiplex PCR. As for the original processing: The number of nucleated cells in each sample was estimated by amplification of reference gene primers within the assay. To quantify the absolute abundance of each unique TCRbeta CDR3 rearrangement, sequence reads were collapsed and filtered. For each sample, productive Simpson clonality was calculated by taking the square root of Simpson's diversity index across productive rearrangements. TCRdb retrieved this table from immuneACCESS and kept in-frame rearrangements only. Not all clones are present; in checked studies, unresolved V genes account for under half, and no reason is known for the remainder. That table gives V, J and clone size, and the DNA gave D and trimming. The sample table records 200,000 to 250,000 clones; just over 85% of these occur just once. The ten largest make up approximately 1.7% of the sample.

Points on this clone: Its antigen specificity is not known. Per-base qualities were not stored, and no clone one base away is much larger.

For this chain, trimming is 8 bases at the V end and 0 bases at the J end, and the number of junction bases without a gene match is 4. From the cysteine through the phenylalanine, the CDR3 covers 14 amino acids. Only the CDR3 DNA is retained, 42 bases long and in frame from the first base. Looking up the germline V gene yields CDR1 SNHLY and CDR2 FYNNEI. Participants in the prospective study were aged about 18 to 89 years, lived in 24 United States geographic areas, and enrolled through a virtual design. Cohort assignment in the prospective study relied on participant-reported clinical history from a screening survey and a study questionnaire. ImmuneRACE Cohort 3 recovered participants were defined by two consecutive negative NP/OP PCR tests, healthcare professional clearance, or symptom resolution. In the prospective study, mobile phlebotomists collected whole blood, serum and a nasopharyngeal or oropharyngeal swab from each participant. Prospective study participants could optionally give additional blood draws and questionnaires over a roughly 2-month period. Before DNA extraction, blood samples from the prospective study were shipped at room temperature or frozen.

What was sequenced was PBMCs or T cells enriched from blood (not recorded which). The receptor's source is a middle-aged man who had recovered from COVID-19. The chain is assembled from TRBV2 and TRBJ1-5, with TRBD1 matching 7 junction bases. The CDR3 reads as follows: CASRGTVSNQPQHF. The nucleotide sequence reads as follows: TGTGCCAGCCGCGGGACAGTTAGCAATCAGCCCCAGCATTTT.